Described below is a single TCR beta chain sequence and its context. Its antigen is currently not known. Qualities for individual bases were not recorded, and no much larger clone is one base off. TCRbeta CDR3 regions were amplified from genomic DNA using the immunoSEQ Assay, a bias-controlled multiplex PCR. The paper's processing steps were these. The number of nucleated cells in each sample was estimated from the amplification of reference gene primers within the assay. To quantify the absolute abundance of each unique TCRbeta CDR3 rearrangement, sequence reads were collapsed and filtered. For each sample, productive Simpson clonality was calculated as the square root of Simpson's diversity index over productive rearrangements. TCRdb stores this immuneACCESS table with in-frame sequences only. Part of the clones is absent; in the studies checked, under half of the shortfall reflects unresolved V genes, and no reason is known for the rest. That table is the source of V, J and clone size, and D and trimming were worked out from the DNA. The sample yields roughly 38,000 clones; roughly 90% were counted once. Jointly, the top ten make up less than 30% of the sample.

The source of the sample is a study of blood T cell repertoires in COVID-19 (dated by TCRdb to the early 2020s). With regard to the full study: Samples from collaborators originated in the United States, Italy and Spain and spanned both the acute and convalescent phases of COVID-19. Sample metadata almost always included a de-identified subject ID, COVID-19 status, age in years and sex. Samples came from the ongoing ImmuneRACE study (first 160 participants) plus 1,254 subjects from 6 global collaborators. The dataset comprised deeply sampled blood TCRbeta repertoires from subjects exposed to, actively infected with, or recovered from COVID-19. A freely available public database, intended as a resource for researchers studying the immune response to SARS-CoV-2, is where the repertoires were released. HLA class I and class II types, where available, came from metadata supplied by the sample provider rather than from assay-based typing. The prospective study material was composed of cDNA or gDNA derived from T cells, B-cell-depleted T cells, or PBMCs. Paper-wide results and their limitations: The amount of clinical and demographic metadata varied by source and participant and was provided uncurated.

Each collaborating institution followed its own protocols to collect whole blood in K2EDTA tubes. Collaborator samples were shipped for TCRbeta analysis as frozen whole blood, isolated PBMCs, or DNA extracted from either sample type. From the cysteine through the phenylalanine, the CDR3 covers 16 amino acids. Left in the record is the CDR3 DNA by itself, 48 bases read in frame from the first base. V loses 3 bases at its end and J loses 3 bases; junction bases beyond the gene matches: 3. Looking up the germline V gene (reference sequence) yields CDR1 DFQATT and CDR2 SNEGSKA. The chain couples TRBV20-1 to TRBJ2-1; 15 middle bases align to TRBD2. The TCR comes from a man aged 55-75 years with active or convalescent COVID-19. Sample: peripheral blood. CDR3 loop: CSASGLAGGGYNEQFF. The sequenced DNA is TGCAGTGCTAGTGGACTAGCGGGAGGGGGCTACAATGAGCAGTTCTTC.